A selection of T cell receptor beta chains follows, all from one sample in a study of T cell clonotyping in hematopoietic cell transplantation. Method: immunoSEQ multiplex PCR; TCRdb's copy keeps in-frame clones and lacks some. Of around 11,000 clones in the sample, approximately 55% are singletons; the top ten hold approximately 12%. The sequencing here drew on peripheral blood mononuclear cells, taken 100 days after allogeneic stem cell transplant. The receptors were sampled from a female patient aged 50-60 years who had an allogeneic stem cell transplant from an unrelated donor, so the T cells may come from the graft donor. Some clones in this sample may be carry-over from other donors' samples. Both conserved end residues are part of each CDR3. D genes are given only for firm matches. Clone size is shown for a subset of rows, as once, few, many or a class of expanded clone.

TGTGCCAGCAGCTCTCGCGCAGGCGACGCCTACTACGAGCAGTACTTC,CASSSRAGDAYYEQYF,TRBV7-2,TRBJ2-7,-,-
TGTGCCAGCAGAGTCACAGCGAACACTGAAGCTTTCTTT,CASRVTANTEAFF,TRBV28,TRBJ1-1,-,few
TGTGCCTGGAGTGTCTCGAGCTCCTACAATGAGCAGTTCTTC,CAWSVSSSYNEQFF,TRBV30,TRBJ2-1,-,-
TGCAGCGTTGAAGAATACAGGGACGTGGGGACCCAGTACTTC,CSVEEYRDVGTQYF,TRBV29-1,TRBJ2-5,-,once
TGCGCCAGCAGCCAAGAAAGGAGCAGGACAGCCCTTCCTGGGGCCAACGTCCTGACTTTC,CASSQERSRTALPGANVLTF,TRBV4-1,TRBJ2-6,-,few
TGTGCCTTACTTGGGCTATCCCTGGCCAGGGATACTGAAGCTTTCTTT,CALLGLSLARDTEAFF,TRBV30,TRBJ1-1,-,-
TGTGCCAGCAGCCCCTTGGTCCCCTGGGAGACCCAGTACTTC,CASSPLVPWETQYF,TRBV6-5,TRBJ2-5,-,few
TGTGCCTGGAGTGTGGGAGGGTGGCAGATTCACTTTTTT,CAWSVGGWQIHFF,TRBV30,TRBJ1-4,-,-
TGTGCCAGCAGCGTAGGAGAGGTTTACCAAGAGACCCAGTACTTC,CASSVGEVYQETQYF,TRBV9,TRBJ2-5,-,-
TGTGCCTGGACCTTAGGGGGGCCAGGAGGCTACACCTTC,CAWTLGGPGGYTF,TRBV30,TRBJ1-2,-,few
TGTGCCAGCATGGAGGGGACCTACGAGCAGTACTTC,CASMEGTYEQYF,TRBV28,TRBJ2-7,-,-
TGTGCCAGCAGTGAAACAGGTCAAGAGACCCAGTACTTC,CASSETGQETQYF,TRBV25-1,TRBJ2-5,-,-